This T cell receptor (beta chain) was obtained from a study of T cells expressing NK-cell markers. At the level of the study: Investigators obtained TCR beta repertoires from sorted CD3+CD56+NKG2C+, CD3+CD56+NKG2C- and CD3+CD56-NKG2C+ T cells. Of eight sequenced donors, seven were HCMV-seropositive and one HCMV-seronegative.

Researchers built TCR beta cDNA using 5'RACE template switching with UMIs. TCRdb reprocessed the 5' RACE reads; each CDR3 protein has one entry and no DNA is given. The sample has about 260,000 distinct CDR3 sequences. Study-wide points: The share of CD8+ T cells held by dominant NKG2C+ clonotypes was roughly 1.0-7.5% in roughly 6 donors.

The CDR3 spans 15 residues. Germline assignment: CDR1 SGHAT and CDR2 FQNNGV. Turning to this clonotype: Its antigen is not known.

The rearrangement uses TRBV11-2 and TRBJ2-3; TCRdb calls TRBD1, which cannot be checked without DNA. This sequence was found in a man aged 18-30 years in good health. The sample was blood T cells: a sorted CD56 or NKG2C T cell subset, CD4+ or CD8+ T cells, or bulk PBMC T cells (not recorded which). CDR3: CASSWNTGVADTQYF.